The source of this T cell receptor (beta chain) is a study of patients and donors after allogeneic stem cell transplantation. One entry per CDR3 protein, called by TCRdb with MiXCR from the RT-PCR reads. The sample lists 800,000 to 1,000,000 distinct CDR3 sequences, 18% occurring once. The ends lost 6 bases at V and 14 bases at J; junction bases unmatched: 16. The CDR3 contains 14 residues. This rearrangement joins TRBV12-3 or TRBV12-4 to TRBJ2-5; 9 bases match TRBD1. Specimen: blood, either unsorted or a sorted T cell fraction (not recorded which). The receptor was derived from a human donor who was either an allogeneic HSCT recipient or a stem cell or donor lymphocyte infusion donor (not recorded which). It is not recorded whose cells these are; they may come from a transplant donor. This CDR3 is CASSLGTGMGRRYF. Here the CDR3 DNA reads TGTGCCAGCAGCCTTGGGACAGGGATGGGAAGAAGATACTTC.